This section outlines one T cell receptor beta chain sequence together with its context. Its antigen is not identified. This table comes from immunoSEQ multiplex PCR, and its TCRdb copy is limited to in-frame clones, with some not included. This sample's clone table lists about 140,000 clones. The sample comes from a study of T cell responses to AZD1222 COVID-19 vaccine. The CDR3 consists of 14 residues. Germline V gene sequence: CDR1 MNHNS, CDR2 SASEGT. Trimming took off 3 bases at V and 5 bases at J, with 13 bases between the two ends. Study outcomes and limitations: Along spike, vaccine-associated CD4 TCRs were found throughout, with dominance at 160-218 and 743-854. Targets within unmutated variant regions were reportedly found for nearly half of spike-specific TCRs.

Sequenced material: peripheral blood. The chain carries TRBV6-1 and TRBJ1-1, with TRBD1 as a possible D gene (6 bases). The source is an adult in good health. CDR3 loop: CASSDRGDNTEAFF. As DNA, the CDR3 is TGTGCCAGCAGTGACAGGGGAGATAATACTGAAGCTTTCTTT.